This TCR beta chain was documented in a study of Ad26.COV2.S vaccination and SARS-CoV-2 variants. General study results and limits: With respect to non-spike TCR breadth, vaccine and placebo recipients were similar. The placebo group had lower spike-specific TCR breadth than the vaccine recipients did. There was a possibility that the TCR breadth and depth analyses underestimated total T cell responses.

Clones were read by immunoSEQ multiplex PCR, and TCRdb kept only the in-frame ones, dropping some. This table holds around 320,000 clones, about 82% found once. The V segment lost 9 bases and the J segment 5 bases; nucleotides outside the gene matches: 7. The CDR3 covers 13 residues. Germline values: CDR1 SGHTA, CDR2 FQGNSA. As regards this clone: Its antigen remains unidentified.

Treatment defined: about 20 received Ad26.COV2.S at low or high dose, single or two shots; 5 received placebo; per-sample allocation not given. Samples analyzed were those drawn on day 63 after the first vaccine or placebo injection. The genes are TRBV7-2 and TRBJ2-3; TRBD2 aligns across 8 bases. The TCR sequence derives from a person aged 18-65 years who received the Ad26.COV2.S COVID-19 vaccine or a placebo. The source material was peripheral blood, sampled in a trial of Ad26.COV2.S vaccine versus placebo. The CDR3 reads CASSGASGDTQYF. The CDR3 nucleotides are TGTGCCAGTAGCGGGGCATCAGGAGATACGCAGTATTTT.